The rows below give T cell receptor beta chains drawn from one sample of a study of regulatory dendritic cells for organ transplantation. Only in-frame clones appear in the TCRdb table, and some are missing; sequencing was by immunoSEQ multiplex PCR. The repertoire holds approximately 22,000 clones, with 85% as singletons. The antigens of these receptors remain unknown. The sample taken for sequencing was naive CD4+ T cells from blood cultured with dendritic cells. Receptors were obtained from a human donor in good health. Each CDR3 is given with its conserved first and last residue. D genes are given only for firm matches. Some rows mark clone size as missing; the rest say once, few, many or name a class of expanded clone.

D	V	J	size	CDR3	DNA
TRBD2	TRBV9	TRBJ2-7	-	CASSVESGKTYEQYF	TGTGCCAGCAGCGTAGAAAGCGGGAAAACCTACGAGCAGTACTTC
-	TRBV28	TRBJ2-7	-	CASSSGTYEQYF	TGTGCCAGCAGTTCGGGCACCTACGAGCAGTACTTC
TRBD1	TRBV4-1	TRBJ2-1	-	CASSRDRTYNEQFF	TGCGCCAGCAGCCGGGACAGGACCTACAATGAGCAGTTCTTC
TRBD2	TRBV9	TRBJ2-2	-	CASSVVGRANTGELFF	TGTGCCAGCAGCGTTGTCGGGAGGGCCAACACCGGGGAGCTGTTTTTT
TRBD2	TRBV7-2	TRBJ2-5	-	CASSFQRGVQETQYF	TGTGCCAGCAGCTTTCAGCGGGGGGTCCAAGAGACCCAGTACTTC
-	TRBV28	TRBJ1-2	few	CASSFRQGTGYTF	TGTGCCAGCAGTTTCCGGCAGGGGACCGGCTACACCTTC
-	TRBV7-2	TRBJ1-3	-	CASSYRQTNSPSGNTIYF	TGTGCCAGCAGCTACCGACAGACAAACAGCCCAAGCGGAAACACCATATATTTT
-	TRBV7-3	TRBJ2-1	-	CASNDPGVYNEQFF	TGTGCCAGCAACGACCCAGGGGTCTACAATGAGCAGTTCTTC
-	TRBV4-1	TRBJ2-7	once	CASSQETRTYEQYF	TGCGCCAGCAGCCAAGAGACTAGGACCTACGAGCAGTACTTC
-	TRBV10-3	TRBJ1-4	-	CAISSAGGNEKLFF	TGTGCCATCTCTTCCGCCGGGGGTAATGAAAAACTGTTTTTT
TRBD1	TRBV7-8	TRBJ2-2	-	CASSLVTGITGELFF	TGTGCCAGCAGCTTAGTGACAGGGATCACCGGGGAGCTGTTTTTT
TRBD2	TRBV4-1	TRBJ2-7	few	CASSQLSGGLYEQYF	TGCGCCAGCAGCCAATTGAGCGGGGGGCTCTACGAGCAGTACTTC
-	TRBV4-1	TRBJ2-5	-	CASSQWIIMRDGGETQYF	TGCGCCAGCAGCCAATGGATAATTATGCGGGATGGGGGAGAGACCCAGTACTTC
TRBD1	TRBV7-6	TRBJ2-7	-	CASSMTGTGIREQYF	TGTGCCAGCAGCATGACCGGGACAGGGATTCGCGAGCAGTACTTC
-	TRBV30	TRBJ2-5	-	CAWSITTGAQYF	TGTGCCTGGAGTATTACGACAGGAGCCCAGTACTTC
TRBD1	TRBV28	TRBJ1-5	once	CASNPGTGMGGSNQPQHF	TGTGCCAGCAACCCCGGGACAGGCATGGGGGGCAGCAATCAGCCCCAGCATTTT
TRBD2	TRBV11-3	TRBJ2-2	-	CASSLKPGLAATGELFF	TGTGCCAGCAGCCTTAAACCGGGACTAGCAGCCACCGGGGAGCTGTTTTTT
TRBD1	TRBV18	TRBJ2-2	-	CASSQTTGVTGELFF	TGTGCCAGCTCACAGACGACAGGGGTCACCGGGGAGCTGTTTTTT
-	TRBV5-4	TRBJ2-3	-	CASSVGGTSTDTQYF	TGTGCCAGCAGCGTGGGCGGAACTAGCACAGATACGCAGTATTTT
-	TRBV5-1	TRBJ2-7	-	CASSLDAWGERYEQYF	TGCGCCAGCAGCTTGGATGCTTGGGGCGAGAGGTACGAGCAGTACTTC
-	TRBV30	TRBJ1-6	-	CAWSVDLNSPLHF	TGTGCCTGGAGTGTCGACCTAAATTCACCCCTCCACTTT
-	TRBV6-6	TRBJ2-7	-	CASRPTGTYEQYF	TGTGCCAGCAGGCCGACTGGAACCTACGAGCAGTACTTC